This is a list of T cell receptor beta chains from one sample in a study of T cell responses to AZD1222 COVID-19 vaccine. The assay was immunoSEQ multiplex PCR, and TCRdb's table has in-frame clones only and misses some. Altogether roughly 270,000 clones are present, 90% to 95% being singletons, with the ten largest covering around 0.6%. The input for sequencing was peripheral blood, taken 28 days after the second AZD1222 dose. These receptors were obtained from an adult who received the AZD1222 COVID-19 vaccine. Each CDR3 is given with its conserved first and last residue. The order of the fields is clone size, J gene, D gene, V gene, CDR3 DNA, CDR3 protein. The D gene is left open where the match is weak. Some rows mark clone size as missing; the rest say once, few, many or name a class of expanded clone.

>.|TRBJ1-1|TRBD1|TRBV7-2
TGTGCCAGCAGGGGGACAGGGTGGAACACTGAAGCTTTCTTT
CASRGTGWNTEAFF
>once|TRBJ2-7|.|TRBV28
TGTGCCAGCAGTTTTCCGGGCAGTTTATACGAGCAGTACTTC
CASSFPGSLYEQYF
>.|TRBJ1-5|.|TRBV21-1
TGTGCCAGCAGCAAGTCAGGGTACAATCAGCCCCAGCATTTT
CASSKSGYNQPQHF
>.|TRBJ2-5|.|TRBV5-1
TGCGCCAGCAGCTCGCGGGACAGAGGGCAAGAGACCCAGTACTTC
CASSSRDRGQETQYF
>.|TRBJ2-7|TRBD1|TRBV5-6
TGTGCCAGCAGCGGCCGGGACAGGGGGTACGAGCAGTACTTC
CASSGRDRGYEQYF
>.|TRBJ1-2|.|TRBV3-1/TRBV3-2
TGTGCCAGCAGCCATTCGCCGAGGGGCGATTACTATGGCTACACCTTC
CASSHSPRGDYYGYTF
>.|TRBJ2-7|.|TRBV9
TGTGCCAGCAGCGTAGGGCCAGAGGTCTCCTACGAGCAGTACTTC
CASSVGPEVSYEQYF
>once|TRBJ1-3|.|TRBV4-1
TGCGCCACCGGATCACCGGGGGTAACAGGAAACACCATATATTTT
CATGSPGVTGNTIYF
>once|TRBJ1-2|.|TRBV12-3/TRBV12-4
TGTGCCAGCACCCAAGGGCAGGGCTATGGCTACACCTTC
CASTQGQGYGYTF
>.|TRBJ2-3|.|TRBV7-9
TGTGCCGGCGGTCTGGACACAGATACGCAGTATTTT
CAGGLDTDTQYF
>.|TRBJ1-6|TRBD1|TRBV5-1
TGCGCCAGCAGCCCGGGGACAGGAGGAACGAATTCACCCCTCCACTTT
CASSPGTGGTNSPLHF
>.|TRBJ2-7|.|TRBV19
TGTGCCAGTAGTATTTATGTCGGGTGGAAGGAGCAGTACTTC
CASSIYVGWKEQYF
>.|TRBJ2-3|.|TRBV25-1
TGTGCCAGCAGTTATACAGGGGGAGGGACAGATACGCAGTATTTT
CASSYTGGGTDTQYF
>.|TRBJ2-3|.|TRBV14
TGTGCCAGCAGCCCGCGATACACAGATACGCAGTATTTT
CASSPRYTDTQYF
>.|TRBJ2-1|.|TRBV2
TGTGCCAGCAGTGGTGGCCCCGGAGGGCGGGGTGAGCAGTTCTTC
CASSGGPGGRGEQFF
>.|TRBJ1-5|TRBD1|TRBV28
TGTGCCAGCTGGCCGCCGGGACAGTTACCAAGGAGCAATCAGCCCCAGCATTTT
CASWPPGQLPRSNQPQHF
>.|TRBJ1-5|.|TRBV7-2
TGTGCCAGCAGCTCCGGGCCAAATCAGCCCCAGCATTTT
CASSSGPNQPQHF
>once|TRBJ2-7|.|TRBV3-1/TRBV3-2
TGTGCCAGCAGCCAAGATAGGCCTATATCAGAGCAGTACTTC
CASSQDRPISEQYF
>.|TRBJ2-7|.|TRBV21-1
TGTGCCAGCAGCAAAGGTACGTACGAGCAGTACTTC
CASSKGTYEQYF
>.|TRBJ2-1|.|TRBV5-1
TGCGCCAGCAGCTTGGGGCTGGATGAGCAGTTCTTC
CASSLGLDEQFF
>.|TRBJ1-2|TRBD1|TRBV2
TGTGCCAGCCGGAGACAGGGGAACGGCTACACCTTC
CASRRQGNGYTF
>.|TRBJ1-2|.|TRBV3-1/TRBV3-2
TGTGCCAGCAGCCAAGAGGCGGTTTTGAACTATGGCTACACCTTC
CASSQEAVLNYGYTF
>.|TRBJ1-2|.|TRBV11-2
TGTGCCAGCAGCCCCACGTACGGGGGGTTTGATGGCTACACCTTC
CASSPTYGGFDGYTF
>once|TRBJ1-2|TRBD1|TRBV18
TGTGCCAGCTCACCGGGACAGGGACCCTATGGCTACACCTTC
CASSPGQGPYGYTF
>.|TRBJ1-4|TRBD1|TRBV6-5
TGTGCCAGCAGTTACTCAGGGGGCGTCGGAGGAAAACTGTTTTTT
CASSYSGGVGGKLFF
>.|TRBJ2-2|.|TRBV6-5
TGTGCCAGCAGTTATACAGCGGACACCGGGGAGCTGTTTTTT
CASSYTADTGELFF
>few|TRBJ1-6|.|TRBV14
TGTGCCAGCAGCTCACGATCCAATTCACCCCTCCACTTT
CASSSRSNSPLHF
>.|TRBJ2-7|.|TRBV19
TGTGCCAGTAACAGAAAGGCAGCCGACGAGCAGTACTTC
CASNRKAADEQYF
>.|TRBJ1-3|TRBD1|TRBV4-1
TGCGCCAGCAGCCAAGGACAGGGCCGGAGCTCTGGAAACACCATATATTTT
CASSQGQGRSSGNTIYF
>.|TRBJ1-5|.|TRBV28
.
CASSPFRGRGIGNQPQHF
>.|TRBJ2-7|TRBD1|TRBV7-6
TGTGCCAGCAGCCCTCAGGGACAGGGGTCCTACGAGCAGTACTTC
CASSPQGQGSYEQYF
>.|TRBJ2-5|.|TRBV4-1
TGCGCCAGCAGCACGGACTCCTCTGGTTTTAGGACCCAGTACTTC
CASSTDSSGFRTQYF
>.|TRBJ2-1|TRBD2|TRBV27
TGTGCCAGCAGTCCGTCTAGCGGTAGCTCCTACAATGAGCAGTTCTTC
CASSPSSGSSYNEQFF